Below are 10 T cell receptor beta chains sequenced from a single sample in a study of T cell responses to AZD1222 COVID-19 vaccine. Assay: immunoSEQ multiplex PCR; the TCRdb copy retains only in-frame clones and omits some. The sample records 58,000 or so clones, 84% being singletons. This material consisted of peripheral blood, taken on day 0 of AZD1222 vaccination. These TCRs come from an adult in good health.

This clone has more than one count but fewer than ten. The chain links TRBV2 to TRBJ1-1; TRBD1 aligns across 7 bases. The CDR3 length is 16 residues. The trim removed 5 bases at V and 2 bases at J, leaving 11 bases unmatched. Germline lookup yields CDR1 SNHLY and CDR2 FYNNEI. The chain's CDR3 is CASSSTLRDRNTEAFF. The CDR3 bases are TGTGCCAGCAGTTCTACCCTCCGGGACAGAAACACTGAAGCTTTCTTT.

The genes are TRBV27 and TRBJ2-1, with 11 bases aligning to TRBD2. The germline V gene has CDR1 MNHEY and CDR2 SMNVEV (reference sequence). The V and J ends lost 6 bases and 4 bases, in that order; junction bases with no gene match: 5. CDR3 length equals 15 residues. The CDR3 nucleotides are TGTGCCAGCAGATTAGCGGGGGGGCTTTACAATGAGCAGTTCTTC. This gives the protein CASRLAGGLYNEQFF.

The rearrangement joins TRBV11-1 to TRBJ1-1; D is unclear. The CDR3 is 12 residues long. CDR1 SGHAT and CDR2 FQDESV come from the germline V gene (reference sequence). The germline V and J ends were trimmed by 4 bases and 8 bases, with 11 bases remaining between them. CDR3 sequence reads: CASSSPSPEAFF. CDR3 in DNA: TGTGCCAGCAGCTCCCCCTCCCCGGAAGCTTTCTTT.

The CDR3 reads CASSQAPNSPLHF. The CDR3 DNA reads TGCGCCAGCAGCCAAGCCCCCAATTCACCCCTCCACTTT. The chain employs TRBV4-1 and TRBJ1-6; D is unclear. CDR1 is MGHRA, CDR2 YSYEKL, per germline. V was pared by 1 base and J by 7 bases, with 5 bases between. The CDR3 runs to 13 residues.

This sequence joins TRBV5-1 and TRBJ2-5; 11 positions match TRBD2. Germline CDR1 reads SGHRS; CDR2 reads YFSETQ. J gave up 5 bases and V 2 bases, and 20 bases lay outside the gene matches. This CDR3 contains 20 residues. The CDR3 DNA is TGCGCCAGCAGCTTCGAGGGGACTAGCGGAACGTCACCCCCCAGGGAGACCCAGTACTTC. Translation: CASSFEGTSGTSPPRETQYF.

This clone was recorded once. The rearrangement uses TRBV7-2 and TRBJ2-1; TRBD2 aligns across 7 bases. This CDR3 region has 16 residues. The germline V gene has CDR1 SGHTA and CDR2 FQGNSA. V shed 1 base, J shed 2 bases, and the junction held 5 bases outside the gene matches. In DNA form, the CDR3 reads TGTGCCAGCAGCTTAGGATGGGGGGGACCCTACAATGAGCAGTTCTTC. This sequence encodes CASSLGWGGPYNEQFF.

DNA for the CDR3: TGTGCCAGCAGCAATGACCGTTTCTCCTACGAGCAGTACTTC. It translates to CASSNDRFSYEQYF. The chain carries TRBV7-2 and TRBJ2-7; D not resolved. Germline-derived CDR1 and CDR2 are SGHTA and FQGNSA. V was clipped by 5 bases and J by 0 bases, with 11 bases between them. This CDR3 has 14 residues.

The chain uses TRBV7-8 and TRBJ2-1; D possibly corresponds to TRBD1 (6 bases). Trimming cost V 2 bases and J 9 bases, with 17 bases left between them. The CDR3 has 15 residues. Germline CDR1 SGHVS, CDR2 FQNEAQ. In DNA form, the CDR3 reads TGTGCCAGCAGCTTAATTACAGGGAAAGAAGGTGAGCAGTTCTTC. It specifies CASSLITGKEGEQFF. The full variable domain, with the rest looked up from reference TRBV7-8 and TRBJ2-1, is GAGVSQSPRYKVAKRGQDVALRCDPISGHVSLFWYQQALGQGPEFLTYFQNEAQLDKSGLPSDRFFAERPEGSVSTLKIQRTQQEDSAVYLCASSLITGKEGEQFFGPGTRLTVL.

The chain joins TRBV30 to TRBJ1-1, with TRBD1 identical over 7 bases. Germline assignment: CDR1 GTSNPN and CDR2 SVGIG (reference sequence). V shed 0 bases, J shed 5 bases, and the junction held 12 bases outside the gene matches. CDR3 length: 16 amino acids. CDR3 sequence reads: CAWSVQRGPGGTEAFF. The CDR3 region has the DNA TGTGCCTGGAGTGTACAGAGGGGGCCCGGGGGGACTGAAGCTTTCTTT. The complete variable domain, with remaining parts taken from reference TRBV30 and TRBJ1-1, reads SQTIHQWPATLVQPVGSPLSLECTVEGTSNPNLYWYRQAAGRGLQLLFYSVGIGQISSEVPQNLSASRPQDRQFILSSKKLLLSDSGFYLCAWSVQRGPGGTEAFFGQGTRLTVV.

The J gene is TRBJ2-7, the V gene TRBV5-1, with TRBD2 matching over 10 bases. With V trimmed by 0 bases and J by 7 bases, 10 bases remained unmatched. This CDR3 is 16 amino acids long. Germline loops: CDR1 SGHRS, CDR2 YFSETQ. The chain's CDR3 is CASSLATSGEFNEQYF. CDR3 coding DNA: TGCGCCAGCAGCTTGGCCACTAGCGGGGAATTCAATGAGCAGTACTTC.